Given below is one T cell receptor (beta chain) in context. The data derive from a study of blood T cell repertoires in COVID-19. Profiled with immunoSEQ multiplex PCR; TCRdb holds only in-frame clones, not every one. The table has roughly 180,000 clones, roughly 84% seen once. CDR1 MNHEY and CDR2 SVGAGI come from the germline V gene. This CDR3 comprises 14 residues. Trimming at V came to 10 bases and at J to 3 bases, leaving 8 bases not matched to a gene. The gene calls are TRBV6-5 and TRBJ2-7, with 11 bases that match TRBD1. Sequencing was carried out using peripheral blood. This TCR was sampled from a woman aged 40 to 50 with COVID-19, enrolled during active disease. The CDR3 here is CATDGDRGYYEQYF. As DNA, the CDR3 is TGTGCCACCGACGGGGACAGGGGGTACTACGAGCAGTACTTC.